This TCR beta chain was identified in a study of T-cell memory formation after mild COVID-19 listed by TCRdb under 2021. A note on the overall study: TCR sequence clusters from the two donors were largely donor specific. The cohort was made up of two young adult volunteers, one female and one male, who were previously healthy. T-cell clones expanding and contracting after mild COVID-19 in two donors were tracked by longitudinal TCRalpha and TCRbeta repertoire sequencing.

Broad study findings and their caveats: Contracting CD4+ clones were located mainly in the CM and EM memory subsets, whereas CD8+ clones were found to be enriched in EMRA. Some responding clones were detected in pre-infection memory, which suggested that pre-existing cross-reactive memory T cells had joined the SARS-CoV-2 response. Clones contracting from day 15 to 85 had balanced CD4/CD8 phenotypes, while a second wave expanding from day 15 to 37 was biased towards CD4+. Only a couple of mild cases were covered by the study, and larger cohorts that include severe cases with pre-infection samples were considered necessary. SARS-CoV-2 specificity of the second-wave clones peaking on day 37 was not confirmed.

Ficoll-Paque density gradient centrifugation was used to isolate PBMCs. From the cysteine up to the phenylalanine, the CDR3 has a length of 15 residues. CDR3 DNA is the only sequence kept; it has 45 bases, read in frame from the first base. The germline V gene (reference sequence) yields SEHNR for CDR1 and FQNEAQ for CDR2. V gives up 2 bases and J gives up 9 bases, and the segment between their germline ends measures 14 bases. TCRdb records Illumina NovaSeq 6000 as the sequencer. TCRalpha and TCRbeta cDNA libraries were built by 5'RACE with constant-segment primers, adding sample barcodes and unique molecular identifiers. RNA was extracted from every sample with Trizol reagent. Libraries were amplified in two PCR steps, with a second sample barcode and Illumina TruSeq adapters added in the second step. The libraries were sequenced on an Illumina NovaSeq using 2 x 150 bp paired-end reads. Under the source paper's analysis protocol: With migec v1.2.7, reads were demultiplexed and then collapsed into UMI-guided consensus sequences. Using mixcr v2.1.11, the UMI consensuses were aligned to TRA and TRB V and J templates and assembled into clonotypes. Clonotypes were classified as expanded or contracted when called significant by both edgeR and NoisET, with noise models trained on biological replicates. For edgeR calls, the thresholds were a false discovery rate-adjusted p below 0.01 and a log2 fold-change of 1. PCA with hierarchical clustering of max-normalized trajectories of the 1000 most abundant clonotypes was used as exploratory dynamics analysis. Separately sequenced CD4+ and CD8+ repertoires were used to assign a CD4 or CD8 phenotype to each responding clone. Using fastp at Q25 and MiXCR, TCRdb reprocessed the public reads and kept productive beta chains. Under each unique CDR3 protein, matching rows form one entry showing the most common genes and DNA. In this record, the V and J calls reflect TCRdb's handling and not the investigators' own analysis. In this sample the table shows hundreds of thousands of distinct CDR3 sequences, over 25% of which occur a single time. The ten largest clones add up to roughly 13% of the sample.

Comment on this clonotype: Its antigen is not yet known. Within one base of it there is no much larger clone, and no base qualities were kept.

The specimen sequenced was PBMCs or a T cell subset sorted from them (not recorded which). The origin of this receptor is an adult woman who had mild COVID-19 (a few samples of this study predate the infection). The sample titles of this study are shuffled in the database, so cell type and time point are left out; the donor was told from shared clones. The receptor chain draws on TRBV7-9 and TRBJ1-6; the D gene is unclear. The CDR3 in this case is CASSLQGGGSSPLHF. The DNA sequence is TGTGCCAGCAGCTTACAAGGAGGTGGAAGTTCACCCCTCCACTTT.